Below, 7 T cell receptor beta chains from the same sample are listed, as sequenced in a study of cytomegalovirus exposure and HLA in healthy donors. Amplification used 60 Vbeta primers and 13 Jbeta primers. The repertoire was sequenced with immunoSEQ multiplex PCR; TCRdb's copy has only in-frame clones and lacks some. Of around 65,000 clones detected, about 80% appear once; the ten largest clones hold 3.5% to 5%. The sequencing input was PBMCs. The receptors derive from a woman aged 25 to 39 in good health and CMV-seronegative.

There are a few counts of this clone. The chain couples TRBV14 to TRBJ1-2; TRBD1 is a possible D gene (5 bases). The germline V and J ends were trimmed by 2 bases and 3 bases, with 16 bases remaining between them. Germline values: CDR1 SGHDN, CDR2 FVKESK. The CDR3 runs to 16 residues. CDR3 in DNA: TGTGCCAGCAGCCAATTCAAGCGGGGGGGTGACTATGGCTACACCTTC. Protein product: CASSQFKRGGDYGYTF.

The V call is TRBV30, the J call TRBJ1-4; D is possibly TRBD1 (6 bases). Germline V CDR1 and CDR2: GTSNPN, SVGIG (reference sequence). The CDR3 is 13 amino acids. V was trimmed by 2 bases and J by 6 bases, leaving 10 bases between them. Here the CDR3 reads CAWSKGGDEKLFF. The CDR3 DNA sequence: TGTGCCTGGAGTAAAGGGGGGGATGAAAAACTGTTTTTT.

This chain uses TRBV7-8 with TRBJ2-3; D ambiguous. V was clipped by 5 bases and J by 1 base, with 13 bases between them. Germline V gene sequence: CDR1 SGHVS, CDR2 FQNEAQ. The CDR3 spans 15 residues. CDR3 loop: CASSTDIPGTDTQYF. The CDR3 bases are TGTGCCAGCAGCACCGACATCCCAGGCACAGATACGCAGTATTTT.

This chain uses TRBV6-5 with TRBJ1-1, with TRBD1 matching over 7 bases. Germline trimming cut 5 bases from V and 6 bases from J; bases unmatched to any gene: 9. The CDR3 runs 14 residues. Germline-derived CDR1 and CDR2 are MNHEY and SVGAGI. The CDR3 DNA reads TGTGCCAGCAGTCCCCGACAGGGAGTGTCTGAAGCTTTCTTT. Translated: CASSPRQGVSEAFF.

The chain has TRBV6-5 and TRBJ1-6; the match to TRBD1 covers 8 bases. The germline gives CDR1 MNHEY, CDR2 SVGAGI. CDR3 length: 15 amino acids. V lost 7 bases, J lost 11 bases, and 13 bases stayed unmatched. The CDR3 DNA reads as TGTGCCAGCAAAAACCCGGGACAGGATCTGGCACCCCTCCACTTT. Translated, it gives CASKNPGQDLAPLHF.

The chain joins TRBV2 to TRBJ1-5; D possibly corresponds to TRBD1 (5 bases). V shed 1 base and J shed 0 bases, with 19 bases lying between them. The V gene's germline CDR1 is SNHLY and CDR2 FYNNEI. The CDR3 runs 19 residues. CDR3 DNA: TGTGCCAGCAGTGAAGTAAGGGCCAGGGACTCGTATAGCAATCAGCCCCAGCATTTT. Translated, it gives CASSEVRARDSYSNQPQHF. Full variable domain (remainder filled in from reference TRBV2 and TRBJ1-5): EPEVTQTPSHQVTQMGQEVILRCVPISNHLYFYWYRQILGQKVEFLVSFYNNEISEKSEIFDDQFSVERPDGSNFTLKIRSTKLEDSAMYFCASSEVRARDSYSNQPQHFGDGTRLSIL.

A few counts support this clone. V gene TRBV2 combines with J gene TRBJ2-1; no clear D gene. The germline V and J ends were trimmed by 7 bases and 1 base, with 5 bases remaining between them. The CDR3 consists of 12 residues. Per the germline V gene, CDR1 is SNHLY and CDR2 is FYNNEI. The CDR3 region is CASTRSYNEQFF. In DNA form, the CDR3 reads TGTGCCAGCACTCGGTCCTACAATGAGCAGTTCTTC. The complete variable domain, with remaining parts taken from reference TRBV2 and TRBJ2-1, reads EPEVTQTPSHQVTQMGQEVILRCVPISNHLYFYWYRQILGQKVEFLVSFYNNEISEKSEIFDDQFSVERPDGSNFTLKIRSTKLEDSAMYFCASTRSYNEQFFGPGTRLTVL.